Shown below are 9 T cell receptor beta chains from a single sample sequenced in a study of cytomegalovirus exposure and HLA in healthy donors. Amplification used 60 Vbeta primers and 13 Jbeta primers. Repertoires were generated with immunoSEQ multiplex PCR, while TCRdb's copy carries only in-frame clones and drops some. The sample gives some 110,000 clones, over 70% of which show up once; around 2.7% is in the top ten. Source material: PBMCs. Receptor source: a male donor in good health and CMV-seropositive.

The chain employs TRBV18 and TRBJ1-1; TRBD1 agrees at 8 bases. The trim removed 4 bases at V and 1 base at J, leaving 5 bases unmatched. Germline-derived CDR1 and CDR2 are KGHSH and LQKENI. The CDR3 contains 15 residues. The CDR3 here is CASSLSGTGNTEAFF. The CDR3 bases are TGTGCCAGCTCACTATCCGGGACAGGGAACACTGAAGCTTTCTTT.

J is TRBJ2-1 and V is TRBV19; D perhaps matches TRBD1 (6 bases). Trimming pared 7 bases from V and 13 bases from J, leaving 17 bases between. Looked up from germline, CDR1 is LNHDA and CDR2 is SQIVND (reference sequence). The CDR3 contains 12 residues. CDR3 sequence: CASTTGSFGQFF. The CDR3 nucleotides are TGTGCCAGTACCACAGGGAGTTTCGGCCAGTTCTTC. Full variable domain (remainder filled in from reference TRBV19 and TRBJ2-1): DGGITQSPKYLFRKEGQNVTLSCEQNLNHDAMYWYRQDPGQGLRLIYYSQIVNDFQKGDIAEGYSVSREKKESFPLTVTSAQKNPTAFYLCASTTGSFGQFFGPGTRLTVL.

V and J are TRBV6-6 and TRBJ2-4; D call uncertain. The V gene's germline CDR1 is MNHNY and CDR2 SVGAGI (reference sequence). Trimming left V 4 bases short and J 0 bases short, with 10 bases between. The CDR3 spans 15 residues. DNA for the CDR3: TGTGCCAGCAGTTCAGAGAGGCTAGCCAAAAACATTCAGTACTTC. Its protein product is CASSSERLAKNIQYF.

CDR3 residues: CASSVVGTGPTNEKLFF. In DNA form, the CDR3 reads TGTGCCAGCAGCGTGGTCGGGACAGGGCCAACTAATGAAAAACTGTTTTTT. This chain joins TRBV9 and TRBJ1-4, with 9 bases lining up with TRBD1. Trimming removed 2 bases from V and 0 bases from J; junction bases left unmatched: 5. The CDR3 is 17 amino acids. CDR1 is SGDLS, CDR2 YYNGEE, per germline.

This clone was observed a few times. The chain combines TRBV4-1 with TRBJ2-3, with 10 nucleotides matching TRBD1. The ends lost 3 bases at V and 4 bases at J; junction bases unmatched: 13. Germline-derived CDR1 and CDR2 are MGHRA and YSYEKL. CDR3 length: 18 amino acids. The CDR3 DNA reads as TGCGCCAGCAGCCAGGCTTTCCCCGACAGGGGGCTCGCAGATACGCAGTATTTT. It codes for CASSQAFPDRGLADTQYF.

The chain joins TRBV6-1 to TRBJ1-1; the D gene is possibly TRBD1 (6 bases). Trimming took 7 bases from V and 10 from J, leaving 13 bases between them. The CDR3 runs 11 residues. Germline CDR1 is MNHNS and CDR2 is SASEGT. The CDR3: CASIGTIGAFF. The CDR3 nucleotides read TGTGCCAGCATAGGGACAATCGGAGCTTTCTTT.

This chain links TRBV2 with TRBJ2-3; D is perhaps TRBD2 (6 bases). The CDR3 consists of 16 residues. V dropped 6 bases and J dropped 3 bases, with 19 bases sitting between them. CDR1 SNHLY and CDR2 FYNNEI come from the germline V gene. In DNA, the CDR3 is TGTGCCAGCAGGGGCCGGGGAGGTATAGGAACAGATACGCAGTATTTT. Translation gives CASRGRGGIGTDTQYF.

This clone was picked up one time. This sequence joins TRBV7-8 and TRBJ2-7; D is perhaps TRBD1 (5 bases). Trimming removed 0 bases at V and 2 bases at J, with 5 bases between. The CDR3 spans 13 residues. Germline CDR1 SGHVS, CDR2 FQNEAQ. The CDR3 bases are TGTGCCAGCAGCTTAGCGGGGCCCTACGAGCAGTACTTC. Residues: CASSLAGPYEQYF.

The V gene is TRBV25-1, the J gene TRBJ2-2; 8 nucleotides line up with TRBD1. Germline assignment: CDR1 MGHDK and CDR2 SYGVNS. V lost 6 bases and J lost 1; bases outside the gene matches: 7. CDR3 size: 16 residues. The CDR3 region has the DNA TGTGCCAGCAGGGCGCCAGGGACAGGGAACACCGGGGAGCTGTTTTTT. As protein: CASRAPGTGNTGELFF.